This passage covers 22 T cell receptor beta chains from one sample sequenced in a study of control samples from healthy donors and cancer patients. Using immunoSEQ multiplex PCR, the repertoire was profiled, and TCRdb retains in-frame clones only, with some absent. Here the sample spans 150,000 to 160,000 clones, 85% to 95% being singletons. Source material: blood. The receptors shown here come from a man in his fifties in good health.

The V and J genes are TRBV2 and TRBJ1-1; no reliable D call. Germline-derived CDR1 and CDR2 are SNHLY and FYNNEI. The CDR3 is made up of 14 amino acids. Trimming left V 3 bases short and J 7 bases short, with 15 bases between. CDR3: CASSERGYKGEAFF. CDR3 coding DNA: TGTGCCAGCAGTGAGAGAGGGTATAAAGGTGAAGCTTTCTTT.

This clone was seen a single time. The chain combines TRBV19 with TRBJ2-2; D is uncertain. The CDR3 extends over 13 amino acids. The V end was cut by 0 bases, the J end by 7 bases, with 6 bases between. The germline V gene has CDR1 LNHDA and CDR2 SQIVND (reference sequence). The CDR3 protein is CASSIDSIGELFF. CDR3 nucleotide sequence: TGTGCCAGTAGTATAGATTCGATCGGGGAGCTGTTTTTT.

The chain is built from TRBV24-1 and TRBJ2-7, with D hard to call. V dropped 5 bases and J dropped 6 bases, with 1 base sitting between them. Germline V gives CDR1 KGHDR, CDR2 SFDVKD. The CDR3 covers 9 residues. The CDR3 protein is CATSAEQYF. The CDR3 DNA sequence: TGTGCCACCAGTGCCGAGCAGTACTTC.

V usage is TRBV4-1 and J usage is TRBJ1-3, with TRBD1 identical over 8 bases. This CDR3 has 16 amino acids. Germline V gene data show CDR1 as MGHRA and CDR2 as YSYEKL. After removal of 4 bases from V and 2 bases from J, the junction contained 7 bases not matched to a gene. The CDR3 here is CASSLTGVGAGNTIYF. For the CDR3, the DNA is TGCGCCAGCAGCCTGACAGGGGTGGGAGCTGGAAACACCATATATTTT.

The CDR3 bases are TGTGCCAGCAGATCTAACAAGTCCATAGGTGAGCAGTTCTTC. Translating it yields CASRSNKSIGEQFF. The rearrangement uses TRBV2 and TRBJ2-1, with no clear D. Germline CDR1 reads SNHLY; CDR2 reads FYNNEI. V lost 6 bases to trimming and J lost 9 bases, with 18 bases between them. The CDR3 totals 14 residues.

The V gene is TRBV19, the J gene TRBJ2-7, with D perhaps matching TRBD2 (6 bases). V lost 3 bases, J lost 1 base, and 13 bases lay in between. This CDR3 contains 15 residues. CDR1 LNHDA and CDR2 SQIVND come from the germline V gene (reference sequence). This CDR3 is CASSIRLGTSYEQYF. CDR3 bases: TGTGCCAGTAGTATCCGACTCGGGACTTCCTACGAGCAGTACTTC.

J is TRBJ1-1 and V is TRBV28, with a possible D match to TRBD1 (5 bases). The ends were cut back, 7 bases at V and 8 bases at J, with 17 bases in the middle. CDR3 size: 13 residues. Germline V gene data show CDR1 as MDHEN and CDR2 as SYDVKM. The CDR3 DNA sequence: TGTGCCAGCACCGTGGGGGGGTCCACCGAAGCTTTCTTT. Translated: CASTVGGSTEAFF. Full variable domain (remainder filled in from reference TRBV28 and TRBJ1-1): DVKVTQSSRYLVKRTGEKVFLECVQDMDHENMFWYRQDPGLGLRLIYFSYDVKMKEKGDIPEGYSVSREKKERFSLILESASTNQTSMYLCASTVGGSTEAFFGQGTRLTVV.

The chain is built from TRBV18 and TRBJ1-2; D unresolved. V was trimmed by 3 bases and J by 2 bases, leaving 7 bases between them. The CDR3 is 13 residues long. Per germline, CDR1 KGHSH and CDR2 LQKENI. The CDR3: CASSPEKNYGYTF. The CDR3, as DNA: TGTGCCAGCTCACCGGAGAAAAACTATGGCTACACCTTC.

Details on this clone: Other DNA sequences in this specimen translate into the identical CDR3. This rearrangement joins TRBV5-1 to TRBJ1-2; maybe TRBD1 (6 bases). The CDR3 runs to 15 residues. The germline CDR1 and CDR2 sequences are SGHRS and YFSETQ. The V end was cut by 0 bases, the J end by 0 bases, with 9 bases between. The CDR3 nucleotides read TGCGCCAGCAGCTTGGGGACAGCGACTAACTATGGCTACACCTTC. Its protein is CASSLGTATNYGYTF. The complete variable domain, with remaining parts taken from reference TRBV5-1 and TRBJ1-2, reads KAGVTQTPRYLIKTRGQQVTLSCSPISGHRSVSWYQQTPGQGLQFLFEYFSETQRNKGNFPGRFSGRQFSNSRSEMNVSTLELGDSALYLCASSLGTATNYGYTFGSGTRLTVV.

This sequence joins TRBV28 and TRBJ1-2; 7 nucleotides line up with TRBD1. Germline assignment: CDR1 MDHEN and CDR2 SYDVKM. The junction had 14 bases not matched to a gene; V was cut back by 5 bases and J by 2 bases. This CDR3 comprises 17 residues. CDR3 coding DNA: TGTGCCAGCAGTCTGACCCCCGGGACAGCTTCCAACTATGGCTACACCTTC. It translates to CASSLTPGTASNYGYTF.

The gene calls are TRBV6-5 and TRBJ2-2; weak D call: TRBD1 (6 bases). V lost 5 bases to trimming and J lost 0 bases, with 10 bases between them. The CDR3 length is 15 residues. The germline V gene encodes CDR1 MNHEY and CDR2 SVGAGI. The DNA of the CDR3 is TGTGCCAGCAGTAGTGGACAGACGAACACCGGGGAGCTGTTTTTT. Amino acids: CASSSGQTNTGELFF.

The gene calls are TRBV29-1 and TRBJ1-1; maybe TRBD1 (5 bases). The CDR3 loop spans 14 amino acids. The V end was cut by 6 bases, the J end by 3 bases, with 17 bases between. Germline assignment: CDR1 SQVTM and CDR2 ANQGSEA. This chain's CDR3 is CSVGGAGRHTEAFF. In nucleotides, the CDR3 is TGCAGCGTGGGGGGTGCGGGCAGGCACACTGAAGCTTTCTTT.

V and J are TRBV18 and TRBJ1-1, with 10 bases matching TRBD1. V was pared by 5 bases and J by 4 bases, with 13 bases of the junction left unmatched. The germline gives CDR1 KGHSH, CDR2 LQKENI. This CDR3 spans 17 amino acids. This chain's CDR3 is CASSWIRDRGSSTEAFF. CDR3 nucleotide sequence: TGTGCCAGCTCATGGATCCGGGACAGGGGATCGAGCACTGAAGCTTTCTTT.

The chain has TRBV7-3 and TRBJ2-3; tentative D call: TRBD2 (6 bases). With 0 bases removed from V and 3 bases from J, the gap between germline ends came to 7 bases. Germline V gene lookup returns CDR1 SGHTA and CDR2 FQGTGA. CDR3 length: 14 residues. For the CDR3, the DNA is TGTGCCAGCAGCTTAACTAGCGGTACAGATACGCAGTATTTT. This encodes CASSLTSGTDTQYF.

V gene TRBV15 combines with J gene TRBJ2-7, with TRBD2 identical over 10 bases. This CDR3 has 19 residues. CDR1 is LNHNV and CDR2 is YYDKDF in the germline V gene (reference sequence). V was clipped by 0 bases and J by 0 bases; unmatched bases: 11. CDR3 nucleotide sequence: TGTGCCACCAGCAGAGATTGGGCCCCAGCGGGAGGGATCTCCTACGAGCAGTACTTC. As protein: CATSRDWAPAGGISYEQYF. The whole variable domain, filled in from reference TRBV15 and TRBJ2-7, reads DAMVIQNPRYQVTQFGKPVTLSCSQTLNHNVMYWYQQKSSQAPKLLFHYYDKDFNNEADTPDNFQSRRPNTSFCFLDIRSPGLGDTAMYLCATSRDWAPAGGISYEQYFGPGTRLTVT.

CDR3 protein: CASSHRVYGYTF. In DNA, the CDR3 is TGCGCCAGCAGCCACAGAGTCTATGGCTACACCTTC. V gene TRBV4-1 combines with J gene TRBJ1-2, with D unclear. Germline V gene lookup returns CDR1 MGHRA and CDR2 YSYEKL. Between the trimmed V and J ends, which lost 3 bases and 4 bases, there was a span of 6 bases. The CDR3 sequence is 12 residues long.

The rearrangement links TRBV10-1 to TRBJ2-1; TRBD2 matches 14 bases. Germline loops: CDR1 WNHNN, CDR2 SYGVQD (reference sequence). The V gene end was trimmed by 4 bases and the J gene end by 2 bases; junction bases not matched to a gene: 10. The CDR3 loop spans 19 amino acids. CDR3 residues: CASSGGTSGGKSPYNEQFF. The CDR3 DNA reads as TGCGCCAGCAGTGGGGGGACTAGCGGGGGTAAAAGTCCCTACAATGAGCAGTTCTTC.

The chain carries TRBV6-2 or TRBV6-3 and TRBJ2-1; 7 bases map to TRBD1. The V segment lost 6 bases and the J segment 4 bases; nucleotides outside the gene matches: 9. CDR1 and CDR2 (germline): MNHEY, SVGEGT. The CDR3 runs to 15 residues. The CDR3 reads CASSSDRDAYNEQFF. The CDR3 DNA sequence: TGTGCCAGCAGCTCCGACAGGGACGCGTACAATGAGCAGTTCTTC.

This clone was picked up one time. The rearrangement joins TRBV29-1 to TRBJ1-5; TRBD1 agrees at 8 bases. The V gene's germline CDR1 is SQVTM and CDR2 ANQGSEA. V dropped 6 bases and J dropped 2; count of bases not matched to a gene: 9. The CDR3 spans 15 residues. The CDR3 spells CSVAGTGLGNQPQHF. CDR3 coding DNA: TGCAGCGTCGCGGGGACAGGACTAGGCAATCAGCCCCAGCATTTT.

This chain links TRBV5-4 with TRBJ2-3, with D perhaps matching TRBD1 or TRBD2 (5 bases each). Trimming shortened V by 1 base and J by 1 base, and 13 bases separated the two germline ends. Germline V gives CDR1 SGHNT, CDR2 YYREEE (reference sequence). The CDR3 totals 16 residues. The CDR3 spells CASSLQVLGGTDTQYF. CDR3 nucleotides: TGTGCCAGCAGCTTGCAGGTGTTGGGGGGCACAGATACGCAGTATTTT.

The genes are TRBV18 and TRBJ1-2; TRBD1 might be the D (5 bases). The V gene's germline CDR1 is KGHSH and CDR2 LQKENI. Trimming left V 5 bases short and J 5 bases short, with 15 bases between. The CDR3 sequence is 14 residues long. CDR3 bases: TGTGCCAGCTCATCGGACACTCCGGGGTATGGCTACACCTTC. It is translated as CASSSDTPGYGYTF.

V gene TRBV7-9 combines with J gene TRBJ1-4; 9 bases align to TRBD1. Germline V lookup: CDR1 SEHNR, CDR2 FQNEAQ (reference sequence). The CDR3 is made up of 15 amino acids. V trimming: 4 bases; J trimming: 4 bases; junction bases outside the gene matches: 4. CDR3 sequence reads: CASSSGQGYNEKLFF. CDR3 bases: TGTGCCAGCAGCTCAGGACAGGGGTATAATGAAAAACTGTTTTTT.